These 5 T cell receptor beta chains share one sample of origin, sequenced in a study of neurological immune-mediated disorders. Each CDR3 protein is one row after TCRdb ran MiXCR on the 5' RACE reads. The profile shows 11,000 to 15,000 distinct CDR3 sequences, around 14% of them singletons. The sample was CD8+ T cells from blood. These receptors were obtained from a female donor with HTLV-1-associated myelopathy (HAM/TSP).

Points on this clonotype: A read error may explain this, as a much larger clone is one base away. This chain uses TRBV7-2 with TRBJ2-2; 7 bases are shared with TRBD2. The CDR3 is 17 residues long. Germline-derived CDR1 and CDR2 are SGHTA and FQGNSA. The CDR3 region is CASSLFGGRGNTGEMFF. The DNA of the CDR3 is TGTGCCAGCAGCTTATTTGGTGGGCGGGGGAACACCGGGGAGATGTTTTTT.

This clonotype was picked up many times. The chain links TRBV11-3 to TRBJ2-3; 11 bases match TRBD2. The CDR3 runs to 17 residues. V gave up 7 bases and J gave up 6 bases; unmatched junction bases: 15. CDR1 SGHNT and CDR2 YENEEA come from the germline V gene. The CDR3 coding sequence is TGTGCCAGCACAAACCCGGAGGGGGGACTAGCGGAGGATACGCAGTATTTT. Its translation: CASTNPEGGLAEDTQYF.

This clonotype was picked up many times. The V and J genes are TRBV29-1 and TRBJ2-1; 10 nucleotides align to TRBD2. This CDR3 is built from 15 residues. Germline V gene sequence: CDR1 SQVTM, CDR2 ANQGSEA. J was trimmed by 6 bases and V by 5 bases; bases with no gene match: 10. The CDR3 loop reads CSVLSGRAQLNEQFF. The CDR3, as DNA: TGCAGCGTTTTGAGCGGGAGGGCCCAGCTCAATGAGCAGTTCTTC.

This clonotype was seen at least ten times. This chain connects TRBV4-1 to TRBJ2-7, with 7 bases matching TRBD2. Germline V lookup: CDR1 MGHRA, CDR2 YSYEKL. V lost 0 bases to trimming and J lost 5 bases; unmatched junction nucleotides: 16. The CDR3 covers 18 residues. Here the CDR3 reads CASSQDGSFGTTIHEQYF. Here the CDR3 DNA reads TGCGCCAGCAGCCAAGATGGAAGCTTTGGGACTACCATCCACGAGCAGTACTTC.

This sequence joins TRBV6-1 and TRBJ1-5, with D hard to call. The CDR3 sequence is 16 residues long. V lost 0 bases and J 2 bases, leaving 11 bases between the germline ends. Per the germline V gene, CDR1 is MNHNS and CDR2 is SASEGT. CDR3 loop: CASSEAEGGGNQPQHF. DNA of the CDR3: TGTGCCAGCAGTGAAGCAGAGGGAGGCGGCAATCAGCCCCAGCATTTT.